These 30 T cell receptor beta chains were all obtained from the same sample, sequenced in a study of T cell changes during pregnancy in multiple sclerosis. Assay: immunoSEQ multiplex PCR; the TCRdb copy retains only in-frame clones and omits some. This sample has around 110,000 clones; 85% to 95% occur once, and the top ten carry about 0.78%. The sequencing used peripheral blood, collected in the third trimester of pregnancy. Receptor source: a female donor in good health, enrolled as a control in a pregnancy study.

The CDR3 nucleotides read TGTGCCAGCAGCTCTTCGGGAGGAACCAAAAACATTCAGTACTTC. As protein: CASSSSGGTKNIQYF. The chain uses TRBV5-6 and TRBJ2-4, with TRBD2 matching over 7 bases. Germline CDR1 reads SGHDT; CDR2 reads YYEEEE. With V trimmed by 3 bases and J by 2 bases, 5 bases remained unmatched. This CDR3 comprises 15 residues.

This rearrangement joins TRBV25-1 to TRBJ2-5, with 8 bases aligning to TRBD1. Germline-derived CDR1 and CDR2 are MGHDK and SYGVNS. With 9 bases clipped from V and 5 bases from J, the junction kept 8 bases outside the gene matches. CDR3 size: 13 residues. The CDR3 loop is CASGRTGRETQYF. CDR3 nucleotides: TGTGCCAGTGGGCGGACAGGGCGCGAGACCCAGTACTTC.

The CDR3 sequence: CASSFVQGPQHF. Here the CDR3 DNA reads TGTGCCAGCAGCTTCGTGCAGGGACCCCAGCATTTT. The chain combines TRBV7-2 with TRBJ1-5; TRBD1 might be the D (5 bases). Trimming removed 3 bases from V and 10 bases from J, with 10 bases in between. This CDR3 contains 12 residues. Germline CDR1 is SGHTA and CDR2 is FQGNSA.

V usage is TRBV30 and J usage is TRBJ1-5; D ambiguous. Trimming took 8 bases from V and 3 from J, leaving 8 bases between them. There are 11 residues in the CDR3. CDR1 and CDR2 (germline): GTSNPN, SVGIG (reference sequence). The CDR3 is CARRHNQPQHF. DNA for the CDR3: TGTGCCCGACGACACAATCAGCCCCAGCATTTT.

The CDR3 is CASEPGHINYGYTF. The CDR3 nucleotides read TGTGCCAGCGAACCGGGACATATTAACTATGGCTACACCTTC. V is TRBV19 and J is TRBJ1-2, with D perhaps matching TRBD1 (6 bases). The CDR3 is 14 amino acids. Trimming left V 9 bases short and J 1 base short, with 15 bases between. From germline, CDR1 is LNHDA and CDR2 SQIVND (reference sequence). The whole variable domain, remainder taken from reference TRBV19 and TRBJ1-2, is DGGITQSPKYLFRKEGQNVTLSCEQNLNHDAMYWYRQDPGQGLRLIYYSQIVNDFQKGDIAEGYSVSREKKESFPLTVTSAQKNPTAFYLCASEPGHINYGYTFGSGTRLTVV.

This chain joins TRBV30 and TRBJ2-7, with TRBD1 identical over 11 bases. This CDR3 has 14 residues. Germline V gene lookup returns CDR1 GTSNPN and CDR2 SVGIG (reference sequence). The CDR3 DNA reads as TGTGCTTGGGGACCGGGACAGGGGGTTTACGAGCAGTACTTC. Its translation: CAWGPGQGVYEQYF.

V is TRBV19 and J is TRBJ2-2; D perhaps matches TRBD1 (6 bases). Trimming shortened V by 6 bases and J by 6 bases, and 14 bases separated the two germline ends. The V gene's germline CDR1 is LNHDA and CDR2 SQIVND (reference sequence). The CDR3 extends over 14 amino acids. CDR3 loop: CASSLQGSAGELFF. CDR3 DNA sequence: TGTGCCAGTAGCCTACAGGGATCTGCCGGGGAGCTGTTTTTT.

The chain uses TRBV7-2 and TRBJ2-3; possibly TRBD2 for D (7 bases). CDR3 length: 15 amino acids. With 4 bases removed from V and 0 bases from J, the gap between germline ends came to 11 bases. Germline loops: CDR1 SGHTA, CDR2 FQGNSA. DNA for the CDR3: TGTGCCAGCAGCTGGGGGGGCGGGAGCACAGATACGCAGTATTTT. It is translated as CASSWGGGSTDTQYF.

This clone showed up just once. This CDR3 is CASSFPPAGQYNEQFF. The CDR3 DNA reads TGTGCCAGCAGCTTTCCCCCAGCGGGCCAATACAATGAGCAGTTCTTC. The chain recombines TRBV11-2 with TRBJ2-1; TRBD2 might be the D (6 bases). CDR1 and CDR2 (germline): SGHAT, FQNNGV. This CDR3 contains 16 residues. V lost 3 bases, J lost 4 bases, and 16 bases lay in between.

The genes are TRBV6-1 and TRBJ1-5, with D perhaps matching TRBD1 (5 bases). The CDR3 runs 15 residues. Germline lookup yields CDR1 MNHNS and CDR2 SASEGT. V was pared by 6 bases and J by 0 bases, with 12 bases between. The CDR3 sequence: CASSQTDYSNQPQHF. In DNA, the CDR3 is TGTGCCAGCAGCCAGACAGATTATAGCAATCAGCCCCAGCATTTT.

The V gene is TRBV6-1, the J gene TRBJ1-5; no definite D call. The CDR3 runs 15 residues. The germline V gene encodes CDR1 MNHNS and CDR2 SASEGT. V gave up 2 bases and J gave up 3 bases, with 11 bases separating them. CDR3 DNA: TGTGCCAGCAGTGAATTAGACGGGAACAATCAGCCCCAGCATTTT. Its translation is CASSELDGNNQPQHF.

The V and J genes are TRBV11-2 and TRBJ1-1; D not resolved. The CDR3 consists of 13 residues. V was pared by 1 base and J by 4 bases, with 7 bases between. Germline V gene lookup returns CDR1 SGHAT and CDR2 FQNNGV. Here the CDR3 DNA reads TGTGCCAGCAGCTTAGCGGGAGGCACTGAAGCTTTCTTT. It codes for CASSLAGGTEAFF.

This sequence joins TRBV18 and TRBJ2-2; TRBD1 agrees at 7 bases. With 1 base clipped from V and 3 bases from J, the junction kept 2 bases outside the gene matches. This CDR3 is built from 15 residues. Germline V lookup: CDR1 KGHSH, CDR2 LQKENI. The CDR3 nucleotides are TGTGCCAGCTCACCACAGCAGGGGGACACCGGGGAGCTGTTTTTT. Amino acids: CASSPQQGDTGELFF. Based on the CDR3 plus reference TRBV18 and TRBJ2-2, the full variable domain is NAGVMQNPRHLVRRRGQEARLRCSPMKGHSHVYWYRQLPEEGLKFMVYLQKENIIDESGMPKERFSAEFPKEGPSILRIQQVVRGDSAAYFCASSPQQGDTGELFFGEGSRLTVL.

V and J are TRBV6-5 and TRBJ2-7; D is ambiguous. V lost 0 bases and J lost 1, with 10 bases in between. Germline V lookup: CDR1 MNHEY, CDR2 SVGAGI. This CDR3 spans 15 amino acids. DNA for the CDR3: TGTGCCAGCAGTTACTCGTCCAGGTTATCCTACGAGCAGTACTTC. It codes for CASSYSSRLSYEQYF.

For this clone: One end of the junction is discordant with germline, which a read error may explain. Other DNA sequences in the sample encode the same CDR3. This sequence joins TRBV2 and TRBJ1-2; 8 positions agree with TRBD1. The CDR3 covers 15 residues. The V gene's germline CDR1 is SNHLY and CDR2 FYNNEI. The CDR3 reads CASTGSDRGKIGYTF. The CDR3 DNA is TGTGCCAGTACAGGGTCCGACAGGGGAAAAATTGGCTACACCTTT.

The J gene is TRBJ2-1, the V gene TRBV27; 9 bases are a match to TRBD2. J gave up 4 bases and V 2 bases, and 3 bases lay outside the gene matches. The CDR3 has 15 amino acids. From germline, CDR1 is MNHEY and CDR2 SMNVEV (reference sequence). CDR3 residues: CASSLGGGDYNEQFF. CDR3 nucleotides: TGTGCCAGCAGTTTAGGCGGGGGGGATTACAATGAGCAGTTCTTC.

The chain carries TRBV6-5 and TRBJ2-2; 7 positions match TRBD1. This CDR3 region has 16 residues. Germline V gives CDR1 MNHEY, CDR2 SVGAGI. Trimming at V came to 2 bases and at J to 2 bases, leaving 5 bases not matched to a gene. This CDR3 reads CASSYETGANTGELFF. The CDR3 DNA is TGTGCCAGCAGTTACGAAACAGGGGCAAACACCGGGGAGCTGTTTTTT.

The V gene is TRBV5-6, the J gene TRBJ1-1; no clear D. CDR3 size: 13 residues. The germline CDR1 and CDR2 sequences are SGHDT and YYEEEE. V was clipped by 2 bases and J by 6 bases, with 11 bases between them. The CDR3: CASSLSLVAEAFF. CDR3 DNA: TGTGCCAGCAGCTTATCCTTAGTGGCTGAAGCTTTCTTT.

V gene TRBV7-2 combines with J gene TRBJ1-1, with D hard to call. Germline assignment: CDR1 SGHTA and CDR2 FQGNSA. The CDR3 has 13 residues. V lost 4 bases to trimming and J lost 0 bases, with 6 bases between them. This CDR3 reads CASSWELNTEAFF. CDR3 bases: TGTGCCAGCAGCTGGGAGTTGAACACTGAAGCTTTCTTT.

The J gene is TRBJ2-2, the V gene TRBV7-9; no clear D gene. The CDR3 consists of 13 residues. The V gene lost 1 base and the J gene lost 6 bases, with 6 bases spanning the gap. Germline loops: CDR1 SEHNR, CDR2 FQNEAQ (reference sequence). Written as DNA, the CDR3 is TGTGCCAGCAGCTTAGGGGCTCCCGGGGAGCTGTTTTTT. Its protein product is CASSLGAPGELFF. Full variable domain (rest looked up from reference TRBV7-9 and TRBJ2-2): DTGVSQNPRHKITKRGQNVTFRCDPISEHNRLYWYRQTLGQGPEFLTYFQNEAQLEKSRLLSDRFSAERPKGSFSTLEIQRTEQGDSAMYLCASSLGAPGELFFGEGSRLTVL.

This sequence joins TRBV9 and TRBJ1-3; D remains ambiguous. Trimming stripped 0 bases from V and 1 base from J, with 11 bases between. The germline CDR1 and CDR2 sequences are SGDLS and YYNGEE. The CDR3 consists of 16 residues. In nucleotides, the CDR3 is TGTGCCAGCAGCGTAGCTAGCCCACAATCTGGAAACACCATATATTTT. Amino acid sequence: CASSVASPQSGNTIYF. The complete variable domain, with remaining parts taken from reference TRBV9 and TRBJ1-3, reads DSGVTQTPKHLITATGQRVTLRCSPRSGDLSVYWYQQSLDQGLQFLIQYYNGEERAKGNILERFSAQQFPDLHSELNLSSLELGDSALYFCASSVASPQSGNTIYFGEGSWLTVV.

CDR3 sequence (DNA): TGTGCCAGCAGTGTCCTGACAGGGGGCACGGGGGAGCTGTTTTTT. It translates to CASSVLTGGTGELFF. This rearrangement joins TRBV2 to TRBJ2-2; 10 nucleotides agree with TRBD1. The CDR3 has 15 residues. Germline V gives CDR1 SNHLY, CDR2 FYNNEI. The trim removed 4 bases at V and 8 bases at J, leaving 7 bases unmatched.

The rearrangement links TRBV9 to TRBJ1-1; 8 positions match TRBD1. V lost 0 bases to trimming and J lost 5 bases; unmatched junction nucleotides: 0. This CDR3 spans 13 amino acids. Germline V gene sequence: CDR1 SGDLS, CDR2 YYNGEE. The CDR3 DNA sequence: TGTGCCAGCAGCGTAGGACAGGGGACTGAAGCTTTCTTT. Translating gives CASSVGQGTEAFF.

The chain employs TRBV7-7 and TRBJ2-2, with 10 bases fitting TRBD1. The CDR3 loop spans 15 amino acids. CDR1 SSHAT and CDR2 FNYEAQ come from the germline V gene (reference sequence). J was trimmed by 5 bases and V by 6 bases; bases with no gene match: 6. The CDR3 bases are TGTGCCAGCAGTCGGGACAGGGGAGGGACCGGGGAGCTGTTTTTT. It encodes CASSRDRGGTGELFF. Supplemented by reference TRBV7-7 and TRBJ2-2, the full variable domain reads GAGVSQSPRYKVTKRGQDVTLRCDPISSHATLYWYQQALGQGPEFLTYFNYEAQPDKSGLPSDRFSAERPEGSISTLTIQRTEQRDSAMYRCASSRDRGGTGELFFGEGSRLTVL.

This rearrangement joins TRBV6-5 to TRBJ1-1, with 7 bases identical to TRBD1. This CDR3 contains 14 residues. Trimming cost V 2 bases and J 9 bases; bases outside gene matches: 9. Germline-derived CDR1 and CDR2 are MNHEY and SVGAGI. CDR3 coding DNA: TGTGCCAGCAGTTACAGCGCAGGGGGACCCCAAGCTTTCTTT. Translating gives CASSYSAGGPQAFF.

This clone was counted once. The CDR3 is CASSPTGARTDTQYF. CDR3 DNA: TGTGCCAGCAGCCCTACAGGGGCCCGCACAGATACGCAGTATTTT. The rearrangement joins TRBV9 to TRBJ2-3; 7 bases are a match to TRBD1. In germline, CDR1 is SGDLS, CDR2 YYNGEE. Trimming at V came to 4 bases and at J to 1 base, leaving 6 bases not matched to a gene. The CDR3 extends over 15 amino acids. The full variable domain, in which reference TRBV9 and TRBJ2-3 provide the parts outside the CDR3, is DSGVTQTPKHLITATGQRVTLRCSPRSGDLSVYWYQQSLDQGLQFLIQYYNGEERAKGNILERFSAQQFPDLHSELNLSSLELGDSALYFCASSPTGARTDTQYFGPGTRLTVL.

The rearrangement joins TRBV6-5 to TRBJ2-5; D not certain. The CDR3 consists of 13 residues. Germline values: CDR1 MNHEY, CDR2 SVGAGI. Trimming took 5 bases from V and 5 from J, leaving 12 bases between them. For the CDR3, the DNA is TGTGCCAGCAGTCCCACTCTGTGGGAGACCCAGTACTTC. It encodes CASSPTLWETQYF.

V gene TRBV30 combines with J gene TRBJ1-1, with 8 bases that match TRBD1. J was trimmed by 5 bases and V by 2 bases; bases with no gene match: 10. Germline lookup yields CDR1 GTSNPN and CDR2 SVGIG (reference sequence). There are 15 residues in the CDR3. The DNA for the CDR3 is TGTGCCTGGAGTACTACAGGGGGGGCGTGGACTGAAGCTTTCTTT. Translating gives CAWSTTGGAWTEAFF.

V is TRBV4-3 and J is TRBJ1-1; D ambiguous. The V end was cut by 1 base, the J end by 4 bases, with 10 bases between. The CDR3 is 14 residues long. Germline CDR1 LGHNA, CDR2 YSLEER. CDR3 in amino acids: CASSQGSDPTEAFF. CDR3 bases: TGCGCCAGCAGCCAAGGCAGCGACCCCACTGAAGCTTTCTTT.

The V gene is TRBV9, the J gene TRBJ1-1; the match to TRBD1 covers 10 bases. Germline loops: CDR1 SGDLS, CDR2 YYNGEE. The ends lost 3 bases at V and 0 bases at J; junction bases unmatched: 11. CDR3 length equals 18 residues. This chain's CDR3 is CASSALDRGLWMNTEAFF. CDR3 DNA: TGTGCCAGCAGCGCCTTAGACAGGGGGCTTTGGATGAACACTGAAGCTTTCTTT.